This T cell receptor (beta chain) originates from a study of blood T cell repertoires in COVID-19. Whole-study context: Some COVID-19 samples were acute and others convalescent; all came from the United States, Italy and Spain. PBMCs, B-cell-depleted T cells, or T cells provided the cDNA or gDNA that made up the material.

TCRdb keeps only in-frame clones here, not all; method: immunoSEQ multiplex PCR. Counted here are fewer than 400,000 clones, 90% occurring once; the ten biggest clones make up less than 3.5%. The CDR3 consists of 14 residues. CDR1 is MDHEN and CDR2 is SYDVKM in the germline V gene. Trimming took 10 bases from V and 4 from J; bases not matched to a gene: 10. The Seattle patients, enrolled during active infection, were followed longitudinally. This chain connects TRBV28 to TRBJ1-1; 9 bases line up with TRBD1. Sequencing input: peripheral blood. This TCR came from a woman aged 30 to 39 with COVID-19, enrolled during active disease. CDR3 DNA: TGTGCCACAAGGGTAACAGGGGGCATCACTGAAGCTTTCTTT. It is translated as CATRVTGGITEAFF.